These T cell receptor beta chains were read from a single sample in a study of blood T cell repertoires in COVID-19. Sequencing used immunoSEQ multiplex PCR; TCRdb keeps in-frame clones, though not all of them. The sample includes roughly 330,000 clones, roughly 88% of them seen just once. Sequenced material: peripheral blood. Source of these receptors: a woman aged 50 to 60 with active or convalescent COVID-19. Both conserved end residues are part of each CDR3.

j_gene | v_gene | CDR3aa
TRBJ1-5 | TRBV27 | CASSLSQGADGNQPQHF
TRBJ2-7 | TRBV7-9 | CASSSRAGGMIYEQYF
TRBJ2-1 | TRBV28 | CAGKTSGVNEQFF
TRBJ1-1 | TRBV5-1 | CASGASPQGGTEAFF
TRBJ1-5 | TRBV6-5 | CASSYGGASNQPQHF
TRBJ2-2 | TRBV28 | CASSLGGRWSGELFF
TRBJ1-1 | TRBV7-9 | CASSHNSGGRPEAFF
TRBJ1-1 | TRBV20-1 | CSARVGRSAFF
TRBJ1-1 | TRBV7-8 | CASSFPQGADTSEAFF
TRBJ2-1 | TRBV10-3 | CAISEGTEAYNEQFF
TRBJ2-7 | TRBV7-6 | CASSLGGTGSGEQYF
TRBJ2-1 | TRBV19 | CASRHISGGRNEQFF
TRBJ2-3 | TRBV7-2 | CASSLVRQGISTDTQYF
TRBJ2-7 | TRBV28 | CASSLSGARSYEQYF
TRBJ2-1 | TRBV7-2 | CASSSYSGRNLNEQFF
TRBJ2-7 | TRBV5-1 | CASSLGGTGLTYEQYF
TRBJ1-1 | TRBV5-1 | CASSFSRGGSSNTEAFF
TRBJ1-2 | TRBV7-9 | CASSSTSAGVNYGYTF
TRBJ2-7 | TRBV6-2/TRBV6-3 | CASSYGGPAGMGQYF
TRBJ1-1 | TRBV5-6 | CASSLQQGTNTEAFF
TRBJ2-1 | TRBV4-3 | CASRQSLAGAYNEQFF
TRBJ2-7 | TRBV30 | CAWSVLQLTTREQYF
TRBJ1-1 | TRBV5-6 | CASSYEWGVLNTEAFF
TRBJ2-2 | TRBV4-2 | CASSREGQYANTGELFF
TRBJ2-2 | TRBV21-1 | CASPRGLRNTGELFF
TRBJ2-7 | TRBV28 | CASSLNSGLTPYEQYF
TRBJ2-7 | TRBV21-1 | CASADGEPYEQYF
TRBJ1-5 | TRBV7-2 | CASSSGTVYSNQPQHF
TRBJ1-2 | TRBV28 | CASSQRALRDRGWDYGYTF
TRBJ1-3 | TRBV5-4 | CASTLEGGGNTIYF
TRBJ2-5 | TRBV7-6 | CASSFRAGPQETQYF
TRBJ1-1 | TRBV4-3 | CASSHEGPGNTEAFF
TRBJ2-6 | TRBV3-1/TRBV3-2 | CASSQGQGRSGANVLTF
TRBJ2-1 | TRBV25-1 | CASSESSGRTYNEQFF
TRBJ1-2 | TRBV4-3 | CASSQDSGDYGYTF
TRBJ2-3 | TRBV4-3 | CASSPVGTGADTQYF
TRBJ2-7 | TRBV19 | CASSATSGRAEQYF
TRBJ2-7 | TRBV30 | CAWSPRGSHEQYF
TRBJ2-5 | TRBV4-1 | CASSQLELAGVGRGTQYF